These 20 T cell receptor beta chains came from one sample sequenced in a study of shared clonotypes between healthy human individuals (dated by TCRdb to the early 2020s). The method was the immunoSEQ multiplex PCR assay. In its TCRdb copy, this immuneACCESS table keeps in-frame sequences only and misses some clones. Where compared with another copy, unresolved V genes explain less than half of these, and the others have no known cause. The sample table contains around 560,000 clones; only one count was recorded for 85% to 95% of them. The top ten constitute 0.11% of the sample. CD8 naive samples consisted of CD45RO-negative cells that were positively selected for CCR7, yielding a CD45RA+CCR7+ population without TemRA cells. Sequenced material: naive CD8+ T cells sorted from blood. What the cell subset or site label conveys for this sample: CD45RA+CCR7+. The receptors were gathered from a woman in her 30s in good health.

This chain uses TRBV28 with TRBJ2-3; D remains ambiguous. CDR1 and CDR2 from the germline V gene are MDHEN and SYDVKM. Trimming left V 6 bases short and J 4 bases short, with 14 bases between. The CDR3 consists of 14 residues. DNA of the CDR3: TGTGCCAGCAGGCACGTGTCTGGCGCAGATACGCAGTATTTT. Its protein is CASRHVSGADTQYF.

This CDR3 reads CASSLGGYTIYF. CDR3 sequence (DNA): TGTGCCAGCAGCTTAGGAGGCTACACCATATATTTT. This chain joins TRBV11-2 and TRBJ1-3; D remains unclear. V lost 1 base to trimming and J lost 8 bases, with 6 bases between them. Germline loops: CDR1 SGHAT, CDR2 FQNNGV. The CDR3 is 12 residues long.

V usage is TRBV27 and J usage is TRBJ2-5, with TRBD1 matching over 10 bases. V lost 6 bases to trimming and J lost 11 bases; unmatched junction nucleotides: 6. The germline V gene has CDR1 MNHEY and CDR2 SMNVEV (reference sequence). The CDR3 extends over 12 amino acids. The CDR3 region is CASRGTGVEQYF. CDR3 DNA: TGTGCCAGCAGGGGGACAGGGGTTGAGCAGTACTTC.

The chain couples TRBV30 to TRBJ2-7; D remains unclear. Germline lookup yields CDR1 GTSNPN and CDR2 SVGIG (reference sequence). The CDR3 loop spans 11 amino acids. Trimming shortened V by 3 bases and J by 3 bases, and 6 bases separated the two germline ends. Here the CDR3 DNA reads TGTGCCTGGAGCATAAGCTACGAGCAGTACTTC. Translating gives CAWSISYEQYF.

The genes are TRBV15 and TRBJ2-7, with D unresolved. The CDR3 length is 15 residues. Trimming stripped 3 bases from V and 3 bases from J, with 15 bases between. Germline CDR1 reads LNHNV; CDR2 reads YYDKDF (reference sequence). The DNA of the CDR3 is TGTGCCACCAGCAGGGGTTTGGACGCCGACTACGAGCAGTACTTC. Protein sequence: CATSRGLDADYEQYF.

The J gene is TRBJ2-7, the V gene TRBV4-2; TRBD1 or TRBD2 may be the D gene (6 bases each). The CDR3 extends over 13 amino acids. Germline V gives CDR1 LGHNA, CDR2 YNFKEQ. V was cut by 4 bases and J by 7 bases, with 14 bases left in between. CDR3 coding DNA: TGTGCCAGCAGCCCGGGGGCTCGCTTGGAGCAGTACTTC. Protein sequence: CASSPGARLEQYF.

This chain links TRBV5-6 with TRBJ1-2; the D is unclear. The CDR3 is 14 amino acids. Per germline, CDR1 SGHDT and CDR2 YYEEEE. V was pared by 1 base and J by 8 bases, with 15 bases between. The CDR3 is CASSLRVQKGGYTF. The CDR3 DNA follows: TGTGCCAGCAGCTTGAGAGTACAGAAGGGAGGCTACACCTTC. Variable domain in full (rest from reference TRBV5-6 and TRBJ1-2): DAGVTQSPTHLIKTRGQQVTLRCSPKSGHDTVSWYQQALGQGPQFIFQYYEEEERQRGNFPDRFSGHQFPNYSSELNVNALLLGDSALYLCASSLRVQKGGYTFGSGTRLTVV.

This chain uses TRBV5-6 with TRBJ1-1; TRBD1 is a possible D gene (5 bases). The CDR3 has 15 residues. Trimming shortened V by 5 bases and J by 4 bases, and 18 bases separated the two germline ends. The V gene's germline CDR1 is SGHDT and CDR2 YYEEEE. DNA of the CDR3: TGTGCCAGCAGAACGTTAGAGGGGAGTGGCACTGAAGCTTTCTTT. Translation gives CASRTLEGSGTEAFF.

The CDR3 region has the DNA TGTGCCAGCCTCCGGCAGAACACTGAAGCTTTCTTT. Translation gives CASLRQNTEAFF. The gene calls are TRBV6-1 and TRBJ1-1; D is undetermined. Trimming took off 8 bases at V and 1 base at J, with 8 bases between the two ends. The CDR3 extends over 12 amino acids. Germline-derived CDR1 and CDR2 are MNHNS and SASEGT.

The genes are TRBV7-6 and TRBJ1-4; D is unclear. CDR3 length: 15 residues. The V end was cut by 1 base, the J end by 3 bases, with 9 bases between. Germline CDR1 SGHVS, CDR2 FNYEAQ. The CDR3 reads CASSLDGTPNEKLFF. The CDR3 bases are TGTGCCAGCAGCTTAGACGGAACACCTAATGAAAAACTGTTTTTT.

This clone was observed a single time. V is TRBV4-1 and J is TRBJ2-7, with 11 bases lining up with TRBD2. This CDR3 has 15 amino acids. V trimming: 5 bases; J trimming: 2 bases; junction bases outside the gene matches: 5. The germline CDR1 and CDR2 sequences are MGHRA and YSYEKL. The CDR3 nucleotides are TGCGCCAGCAGCAAGGGACTAGCGGCCACCTACGAGCAGTACTTC. Protein product: CASSKGLAATYEQYF.

The genes are TRBV5-6 and TRBJ1-1, with D uncertain. This CDR3 is built from 11 residues. Germline CDR1 and CDR2: SGHDT and YYEEEE. V was pared by 0 bases and J by 6 bases, with 3 bases between. The CDR3 region has the DNA TGTGCCAGCAGCTTGGAGCCTGAAGCTTTCTTT. Its protein is CASSLEPEAFF.

The V call is TRBV30, the J call TRBJ2-5, with 9 bases aligning to TRBD1. Gene TRBJ2-7 matches the end of the DNA better, so the J call may be wrong. From germline, CDR1 is GTSNPN and CDR2 SVGIG (reference sequence). This CDR3 spans 14 amino acids. The CDR3 DNA reads TGTGCCTGGACCGGGACAGGGTTCACCTACGAGCAGTACTTC. Encoded protein: CAWTGTGFTYEQYF.

The gene calls are TRBV4-1 and TRBJ1-5; TRBD1 agrees at 8 bases. Trimming removed 1 base from V and 5 bases from J; junction bases left unmatched: 7. This CDR3 has 16 amino acids. The germline gives CDR1 MGHRA, CDR2 YSYEKL. The DNA of the CDR3 is TGCGCCAGCAGCCAAGTTTGGACAGGGCCTTATCAGCCCCAGCATTTT. Amino acids: CASSQVWTGPYQPQHF.

V usage is TRBV28 and J usage is TRBJ2-1; 12 bases agree with TRBD2. Germline V lookup: CDR1 MDHEN, CDR2 SYDVKM. V trimming: 3 bases; J trimming: 3 bases; junction bases outside the gene matches: 27. This CDR3 has 24 amino acids. CDR3 residues: CASSFPHDREPGLAGRIDYNEQFF. The CDR3 bases are TGTGCCAGCAGTTTTCCCCATGACAGGGAGCCCGGACTAGCGGGGAGGATAGACTACAATGAGCAGTTCTTC.

V is TRBV16 and J is TRBJ2-2, with 8 bases lining up with TRBD2. With V trimmed by 1 base and J by 4 bases, 5 bases remained unmatched. From germline, CDR1 is KGHSY and CDR2 FQNENV. The CDR3 runs to 16 residues. CDR3 protein: CASSQWMRGVTGELFF. The DNA for the CDR3 is TGTGCCAGCAGCCAATGGATGCGGGGGGTCACCGGGGAGCTGTTTTTT.

V and J are TRBV13 and TRBJ1-2; a possible D gene is TRBD1 (5 bases). This CDR3 has 13 amino acids. The V gene lost 5 bases and the J gene lost 4 bases, with 11 bases spanning the gap. Germline CDR1 reads PRHDT; CDR2 reads FYEKMQ (reference sequence). The CDR3 loop reads CASSLGTGYGYTF. In DNA form, the CDR3 reads TGTGCCAGCAGCCTCGGGACGGGCTATGGCTACACCTTC.

This clone was counted a single time. The rearrangement links TRBV7-8 to TRBJ2-7, with 7 bases lining up with TRBD2. CDR1 SGHVS and CDR2 FQNEAQ come from the germline V gene. V dropped 1 base and J dropped 3; count of bases not matched to a gene: 6. There are 15 residues in the CDR3. In nucleotides, the CDR3 is TGTGCCAGCAGCTTAGATGGACTAGTGCGCTACGAGCAGTACTTC. Translation gives CASSLDGLVRYEQYF.

V usage is TRBV10-3 and J usage is TRBJ2-3; D unresolved. The CDR3 loop spans 14 amino acids. Germline V gives CDR1 ENHRY, CDR2 SYGVKD. V lost 8 bases, J lost 4 bases, and 16 bases lay in between. Written as DNA, the CDR3 is TGTGCCATCTTTGAGCCGGCAGGTGCAGATACGCAGTATTTT. Residues: CAIFEPAGADTQYF.

V usage is TRBV7-6 and J usage is TRBJ1-5; D unclear. The germline V gene has CDR1 SGHVS and CDR2 FNYEAQ. V gave up 1 base and J gave up 7 bases, with 8 bases separating them. The CDR3 extends over 13 amino acids. The CDR3 reads CASSLDSLQPQHF. The CDR3 region has the DNA TGTGCCAGCAGCTTAGATTCCCTACAGCCCCAGCATTTT. Supplemented by reference TRBV7-6 and TRBJ1-5, the full variable domain reads GAGVSQSPRYKVTKRGQDVALRCDPISGHVSLYWYRQALGQGPEFLTYFNYEAQQDKSGLPNDRFSAERPEGSISTLTIQRTEQRDSAMYRCASSLDSLQPQHFGDGTRLSIL.